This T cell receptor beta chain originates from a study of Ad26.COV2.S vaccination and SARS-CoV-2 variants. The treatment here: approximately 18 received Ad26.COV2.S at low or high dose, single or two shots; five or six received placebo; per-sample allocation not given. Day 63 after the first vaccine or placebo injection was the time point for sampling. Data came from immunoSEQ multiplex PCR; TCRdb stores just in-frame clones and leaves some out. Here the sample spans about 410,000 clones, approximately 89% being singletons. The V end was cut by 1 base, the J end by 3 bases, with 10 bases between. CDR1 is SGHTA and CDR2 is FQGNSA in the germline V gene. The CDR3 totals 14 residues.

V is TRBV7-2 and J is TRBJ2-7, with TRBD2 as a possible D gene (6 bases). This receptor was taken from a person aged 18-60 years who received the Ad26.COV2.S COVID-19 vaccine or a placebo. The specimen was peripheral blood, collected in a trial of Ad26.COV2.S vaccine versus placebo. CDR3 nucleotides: TGTGCCAGCAGCTTAGTGCGCGGGGTCTACGAGCAGTACTTC. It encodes CASSLVRGVYEQYF.